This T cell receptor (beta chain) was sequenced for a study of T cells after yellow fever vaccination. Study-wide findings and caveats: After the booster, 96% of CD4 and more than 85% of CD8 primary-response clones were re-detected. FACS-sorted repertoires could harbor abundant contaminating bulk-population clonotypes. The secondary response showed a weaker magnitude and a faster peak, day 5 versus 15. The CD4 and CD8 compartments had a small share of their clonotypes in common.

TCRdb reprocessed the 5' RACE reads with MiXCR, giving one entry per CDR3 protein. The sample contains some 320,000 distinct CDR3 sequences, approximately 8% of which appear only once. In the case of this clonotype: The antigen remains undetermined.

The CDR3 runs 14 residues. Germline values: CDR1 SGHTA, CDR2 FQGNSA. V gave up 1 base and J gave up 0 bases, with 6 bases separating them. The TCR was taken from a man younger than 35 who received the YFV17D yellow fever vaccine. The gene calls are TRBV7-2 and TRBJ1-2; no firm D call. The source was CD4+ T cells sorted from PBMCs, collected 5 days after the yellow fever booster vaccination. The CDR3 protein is CASSLGSANYGYTF. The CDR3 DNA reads TGTGCCAGCAGCTTAGGGTCAGCTAACTATGGCTACACCTTC.